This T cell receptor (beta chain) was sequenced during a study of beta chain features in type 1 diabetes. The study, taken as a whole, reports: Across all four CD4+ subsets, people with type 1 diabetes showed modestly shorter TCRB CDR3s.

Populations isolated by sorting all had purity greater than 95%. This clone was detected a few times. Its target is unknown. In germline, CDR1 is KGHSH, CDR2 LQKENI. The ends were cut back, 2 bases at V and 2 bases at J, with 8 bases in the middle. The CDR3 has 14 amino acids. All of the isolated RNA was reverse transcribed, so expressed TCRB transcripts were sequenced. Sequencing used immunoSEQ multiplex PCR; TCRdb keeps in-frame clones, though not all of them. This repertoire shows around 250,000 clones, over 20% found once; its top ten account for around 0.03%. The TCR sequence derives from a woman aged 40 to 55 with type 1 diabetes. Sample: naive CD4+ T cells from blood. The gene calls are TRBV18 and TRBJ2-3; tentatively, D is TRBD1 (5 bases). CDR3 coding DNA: TGTGCCAGCTCACCAACAGGTACCACAGATACGCAGTATTTT. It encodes CASSPTGTTDTQYF.